This TCR beta chain was documented in a study of cytomegalovirus exposure and HLA in healthy donors. The germline V and J ends were trimmed by 5 bases and 1 base, with 15 bases remaining between them. This CDR3 comprises 15 residues. CDR1 is MNHNY and CDR2 is SVGAGI in the germline V gene (reference sequence). The PCR had 60 Vbeta and 13 Jbeta primers. The assay was immunoSEQ multiplex PCR, and TCRdb's table has in-frame clones only and misses some. The sample shows 100,000 to 150,000 clones, roughly 66% of them seen only once. Remarks on this clone: Its antigen remains unidentified.

Study conclusions and caveats: Common viral pathogens (according to a later analysis) appeared linked to several of the most significant clusters. Accurate HLA-A and HLA-B prediction from TCR beta sequences was reported for most subjects. Analyzed later, association rates of TCRs varied across HLA loci, with DRB1 most and HLA-C fewest.

This receptor was obtained from a man aged 55 to 70 in good health and CMV-seropositive. What was sequenced was PBMCs. This sequence joins TRBV6-6 and TRBJ2-7, with D possibly matching TRBD1 (6 bases). The DNA for the CDR3 is TGTGCCAGCAGTGACGGGACACTTCCGTCCTACGAGCAGTACTTC. Protein sequence: CASSDGTLPSYEQYF.